A selection of T cell receptor beta chains follows, all from one sample in a study of shared clonotypes between healthy human individuals. Method: immunoSEQ multiplex PCR; TCRdb's copy keeps in-frame clones and lacks some. The sample has over a million clones; 75% to 80% are singletons. The sample taken for sequencing was memory CD4+ T cells from PBMCs. These receptors came from a man aged 18 to 29 in good health. Some clones in this sample may be carry-over from other donors' samples. Both conserved end residues are part of each CDR3. D genes are given only for firm matches. Clone size is stated in some rows and not others, as once, few, many or a class when expanded.

v_gene	j_gene	d_gene	abundance	CDR3aa	CDR3nt
TRBV7-7	TRBJ2-5	NA	NA	CASSLQGRREETQYF	TGTGCCAGCAGCTTACAAGGACGGAGGGAAGAGACCCAGTACTTC
TRBV27	TRBJ2-7	NA	NA	CASSLSLPGDSYEQYF	TGTGCCAGCAGTTTATCGCTTCCAGGCGATTCCTACGAGCAGTACTTC
TRBV7-2	TRBJ1-2	NA	NA	CASSPTGYGYTF	TGTGCCAGCAGTCCCACAGGGTATGGCTACACCTTC
TRBV2	TRBJ2-1	TRBD1	NA	CASSGYRGPPNNEQFF	TGTGCCAGCAGTGGGTACAGGGGGCCCCCCAACAATGAGCAGTTCTTC
TRBV6-5	TRBJ1-2	NA	NA	CASSYGTANYGYTF	TGTGCCAGCAGTTACGGGACGGCTAACTATGGCTACACCTTC
TRBV5-6	TRBJ1-3	NA	few	CASSLTGNSGNTIYF	TGTGCCAGCAGCTTGACGGGGAACTCTGGAAACACCATATATTTT
TRBV2	TRBJ2-7	TRBD1	NA	CASSGGQGSYEQYF	TGTGCCAGCAGCGGGGGACAGGGCTCCTACGAGCAGTACTTC
TRBV5-6	TRBJ1-2	TRBD1	once	CASSSMGRGQSGYTF	TGTGCCAGCAGCTCCATGGGCAGGGGGCAGTCAGGCTACACCTTC
TRBV10-3	TRBJ2-7	NA	NA	CAISESLLYEQYF	TGTGCCATCAGTGAGTCTTTGCTCTACGAGCAGTACTTC
TRBV7-2	TRBJ1-5	NA	few	CASSETGTLYQPQHF	TGTGCCAGCAGCGAAACGGGGACCTTATATCAGCCCCAGCATTTT
TRBV5-1	TRBJ2-1	TRBD2	NA	CASSLGTSGSTYNEQFF	TGCGCCAGCAGCTTGGGGACTAGCGGGAGCACCTACAATGAGCAGTTCTTC
TRBV6-6	TRBJ2-1	TRBD1	NA	CASSYSTGGNEQFF	TGTGCCAGCAGTTACTCTACAGGGGGCAATGAGCAGTTCTTC
TRBV9	TRBJ2-7	NA	few	CASSVGGLSEQYF	TGTGCCAGCAGCGTGGGAGGTTTGTCCGAGCAGTACTTC
TRBV9	TRBJ2-3	NA	NA	CASSVDLDTQYF	TGTGCCAGCAGCGTGGACCTGGATACGCAGTATTTT
TRBV9	TRBJ2-3	TRBD2	once	CASSVGLAGSSTDTQYF	TGTGCCAGCAGCGTCGGACTAGCGGGCTCTAGCACAGATACGCAGTATTTT
TRBV29-1	TRBJ1-1	NA	NA	CSVDGLGGYGNTEAFF	TGCAGCGTTGATGGTCTAGGGGGATACGGGAACACTGAAGCTTTCTTT
TRBV2	TRBJ2-2	TRBD2	once	CASSGVSGSTGELFF	TGTGCCAGCAGTGGCGTTAGCGGGAGTACCGGGGAGCTGTTTTTT
TRBV28	TRBJ2-7	NA	NA	CASSLNPPGVEQYF	TGTGCCAGCAGTTTAAACCCCCCCGGAGTTGAGCAGTACTTC
TRBV10-3	TRBJ2-2	NA	NA	CAISPRGSPTGELFF	TGTGCCATCAGCCCACGGGGCAGTCCCACCGGGGAGCTGTTTTTT
TRBV21-1	TRBJ2-1	NA	NA	CAKNEQFF	TGTGCCAAGAATGAGCAGTTCTTC
TRBV28	TRBJ2-6	NA	NA	CASSSNVGANVLTF	TGTGCCAGCAGTTCCAATGTGGGGGCCAACGTCCTGACTTTC
TRBV5-6	TRBJ1-1	NA	NA	CASRGGTEAFF	TGTGCCAGCAGGGGCGGGACTGAAGCTTTCTTT
TRBV5-1	TRBJ2-5	TRBD2	NA	CASSRGLAGMGETQYF	TGCGCCAGCAGCCGAGGACTAGCGGGGATGGGAGAGACCCAGTACTTC
TRBV5-1	TRBJ2-2	NA	NA	CASSLAPRTWDTGELFF	TGCGCCAGCAGCTTGGCCCCTAGAACGTGGGACACCGGGGAGCTGTTTTTT
TRBV7-3	TRBJ2-2	NA	once	CASSFSGNANTGELFF	TGTGCCAGCAGCTTCTCAGGGAACGCGAACACCGGGGAGCTGTTTTTT
TRBV2	TRBJ1-1	NA	NA	CASIPLGQNTEAFF	TGTGCCAGCATCCCCCTGGGACAGAACACTGAAGCTTTCTTT